Detailed here is one TCR beta chain. V gave up 6 bases and J gave up 6 bases, with 12 bases separating them. Germline V gene sequence: CDR1 SQVTM, CDR2 ANQGSEA. CDR3 length: 12 residues. This record belongs to a study of PD-L1 blockade in urothelial cancer. Study background: Patients with male sex and bladder-origin urothelial cancer accounted for most of the 29 enrolled.

TCRdb's copy holds only in-frame clones and misses some; the assay was immunoSEQ multiplex PCR. The table includes some 80,000 clones, roughly 87% detected once. Sequences were derived from PBMCs, sampled around atezolizumab (anti-PD-L1) treatment. The V call is TRBV29-1, the J call TRBJ2-1; the D gene is possibly TRBD2 (5 bases). The clonotype was recovered from a woman in her 70s with urothelial cancer. The CDR3 sequence is CSVGEGSNEQFF. The CDR3 DNA follows: TGCAGCGTGGGTGAAGGGAGCAATGAGCAGTTCTTC.